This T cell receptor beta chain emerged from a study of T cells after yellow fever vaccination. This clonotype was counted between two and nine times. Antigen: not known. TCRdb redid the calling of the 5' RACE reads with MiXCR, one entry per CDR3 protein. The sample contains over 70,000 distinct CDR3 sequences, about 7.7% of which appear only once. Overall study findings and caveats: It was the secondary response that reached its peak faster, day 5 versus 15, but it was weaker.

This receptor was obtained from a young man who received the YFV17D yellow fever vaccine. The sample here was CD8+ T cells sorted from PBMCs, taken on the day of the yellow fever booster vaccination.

The CDR3 nucleotides read TGTGCTGCAGGGGCCTACGAGCAGTACTTC. It yields the protein CAAGAYEQYF. The V call is TRBV25-1, the J call TRBJ2-7, with D maybe TRBD1 (6 bases). The CDR3 sequence is 10 residues long. CDR1 is MGHDK and CDR2 is SYGVNS in the germline V gene.